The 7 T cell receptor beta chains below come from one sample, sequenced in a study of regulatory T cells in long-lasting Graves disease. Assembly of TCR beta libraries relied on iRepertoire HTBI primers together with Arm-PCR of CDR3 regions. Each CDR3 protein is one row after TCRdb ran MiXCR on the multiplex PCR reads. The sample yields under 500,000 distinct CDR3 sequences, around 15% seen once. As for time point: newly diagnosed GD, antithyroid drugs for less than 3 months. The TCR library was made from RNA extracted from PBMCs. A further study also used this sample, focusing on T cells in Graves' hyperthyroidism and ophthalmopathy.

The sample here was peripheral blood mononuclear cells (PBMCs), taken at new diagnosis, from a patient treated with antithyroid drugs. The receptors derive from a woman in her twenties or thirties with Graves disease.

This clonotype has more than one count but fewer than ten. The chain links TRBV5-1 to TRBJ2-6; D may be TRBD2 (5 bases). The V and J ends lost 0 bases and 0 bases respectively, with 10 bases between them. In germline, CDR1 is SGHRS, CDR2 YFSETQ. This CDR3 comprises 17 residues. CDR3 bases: TGCGCCAGCAGCTTGGCCGGACTCCGCTCTGGGGCCAACGTCCTGACTTTC. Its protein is CASSLAGLRSGANVLTF.

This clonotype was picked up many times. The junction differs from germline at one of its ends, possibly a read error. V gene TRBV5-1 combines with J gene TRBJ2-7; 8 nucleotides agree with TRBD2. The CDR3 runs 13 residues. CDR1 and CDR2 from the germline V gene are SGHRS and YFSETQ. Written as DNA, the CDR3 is TGTGCCAGCAGTCCCGGGGGGGGCTACGAGCAGTACTTC. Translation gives CASSPGGGYEQYF.

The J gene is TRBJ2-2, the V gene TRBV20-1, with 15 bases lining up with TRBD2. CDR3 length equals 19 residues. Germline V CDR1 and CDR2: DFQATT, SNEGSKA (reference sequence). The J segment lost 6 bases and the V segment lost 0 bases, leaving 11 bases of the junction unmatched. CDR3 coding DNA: TGCAGTGCTAGAGATGGAGGGACTAGCGGGAGGACTTCGGCCGGGGAGCTGTTTTTT. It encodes CSARDGGTSGRTSAGELFF.

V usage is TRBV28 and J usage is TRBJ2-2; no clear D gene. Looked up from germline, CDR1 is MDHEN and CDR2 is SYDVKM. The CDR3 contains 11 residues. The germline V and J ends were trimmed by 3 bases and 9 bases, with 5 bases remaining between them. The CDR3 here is CASSFTRELFF. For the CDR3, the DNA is TGTGCCAGCAGTTTCACGCGGGAGCTGTTTTTT.

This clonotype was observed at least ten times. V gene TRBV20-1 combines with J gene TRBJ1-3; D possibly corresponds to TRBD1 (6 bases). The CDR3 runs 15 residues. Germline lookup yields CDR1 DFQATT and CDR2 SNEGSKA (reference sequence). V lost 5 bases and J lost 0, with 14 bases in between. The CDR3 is CSAGGGFDSGNTIYF. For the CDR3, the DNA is TGCAGTGCTGGGGGCGGCTTCGACTCTGGAAACACCATATATTTT.

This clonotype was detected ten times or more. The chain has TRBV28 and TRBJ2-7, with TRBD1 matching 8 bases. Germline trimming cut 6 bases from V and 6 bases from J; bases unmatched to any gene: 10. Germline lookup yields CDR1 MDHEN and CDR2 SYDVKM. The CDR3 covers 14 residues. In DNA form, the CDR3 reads TGTGCCAGCAGATTCTCGGACAGGGCCGGCGAGCAGTACTTC. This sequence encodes CASRFSDRAGEQYF.

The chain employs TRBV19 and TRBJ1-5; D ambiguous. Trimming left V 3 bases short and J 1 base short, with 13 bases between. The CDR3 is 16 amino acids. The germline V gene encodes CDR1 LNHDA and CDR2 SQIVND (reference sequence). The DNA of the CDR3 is TGTGCCAGTAGTATCTTCTTGGTGGGGAGCAATCAGCCCCAGCATTTT. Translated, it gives CASSIFLVGSNQPQHF.